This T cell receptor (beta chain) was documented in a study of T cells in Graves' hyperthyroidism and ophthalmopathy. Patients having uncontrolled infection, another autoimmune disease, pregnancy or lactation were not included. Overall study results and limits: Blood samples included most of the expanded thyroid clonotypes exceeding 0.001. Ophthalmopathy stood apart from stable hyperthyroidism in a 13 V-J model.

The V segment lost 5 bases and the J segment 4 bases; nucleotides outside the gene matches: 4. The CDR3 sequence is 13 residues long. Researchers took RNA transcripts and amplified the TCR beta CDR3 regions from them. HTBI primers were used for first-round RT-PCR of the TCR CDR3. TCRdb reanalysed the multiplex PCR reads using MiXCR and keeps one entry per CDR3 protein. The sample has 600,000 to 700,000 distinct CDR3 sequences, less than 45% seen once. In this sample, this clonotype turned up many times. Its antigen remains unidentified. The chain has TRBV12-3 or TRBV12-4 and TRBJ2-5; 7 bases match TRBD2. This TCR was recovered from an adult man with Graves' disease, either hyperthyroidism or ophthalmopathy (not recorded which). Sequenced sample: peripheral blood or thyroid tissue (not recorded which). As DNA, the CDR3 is TGTGCCAGCAGTCCCTCGGGGGGAGAGACCCAGTACTTC. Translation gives CASSPSGGETQYF.